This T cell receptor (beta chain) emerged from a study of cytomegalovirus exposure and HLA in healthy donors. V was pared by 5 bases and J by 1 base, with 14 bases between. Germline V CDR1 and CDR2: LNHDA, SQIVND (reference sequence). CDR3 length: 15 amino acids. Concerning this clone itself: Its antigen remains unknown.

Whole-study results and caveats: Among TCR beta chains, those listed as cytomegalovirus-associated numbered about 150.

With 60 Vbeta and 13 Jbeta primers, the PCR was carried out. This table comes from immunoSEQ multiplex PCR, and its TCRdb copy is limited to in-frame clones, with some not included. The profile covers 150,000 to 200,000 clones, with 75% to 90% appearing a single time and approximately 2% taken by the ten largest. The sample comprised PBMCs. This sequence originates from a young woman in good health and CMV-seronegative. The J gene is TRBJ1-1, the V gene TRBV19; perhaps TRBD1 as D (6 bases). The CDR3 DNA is TGTGCCAGTAGTCCAGGGGAGAGCGGGAACACTGAAGCTTTCTTT. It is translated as CASSPGESGNTEAFF.